This T cell receptor beta chain emerged from a study of blood T cell repertoires in COVID-19. Study overall: The cDNA or gDNA used as material had been derived from T cells, B-cell-depleted T cells, or PBMCs.

Clones were sequenced by immunoSEQ multiplex PCR, and TCRdb holds only the in-frame ones, with some missing. The sample has about 69,000 clones, about 85% seen once; the top ten hold around 3.2%. Sequencing was carried out using peripheral blood. This receptor was identified in a man at least 80 years old with acute or convalescent COVID-19.

CDR3 amino acids: CASSPLAGGGETQYF. CDR3 coding DNA: TGTGCCAGTAGTCCACTAGCGGGAGGTGGTGAGACCCAGTACTTC. The V and J genes are TRBV19 and TRBJ2-5; 12 positions agree with TRBD2. Trimming took 5 bases from V and 5 from J; bases not matched to a gene: 6. This CDR3 contains 15 residues. CDR1 is LNHDA and CDR2 is SQIVND in the germline V gene (reference sequence).